This T cell receptor (beta chain) was found in a study of blood T cell repertoires in COVID-19. Looking at the study overall: COVID-19 samples collected from the United States, Italy and Spain covered acute and convalescent phases.

The study drew participants aged about 18 to 95 years from 20 to 30 US areas. Participants were placed into cohorts based on the clinical history they reported. Source study methods: The authors estimated nucleated cell counts from reference gene primer amplification. Libraries were prepared by immunoSEQ multiplex PCR; TCRdb keeps only in-frame clonotypes and omits some of them. From that table come the V and J calls and clone size; the DNA was used to work out D and trimming. This sample has about 240,000 clones, with approximately 88% found just once. This clonotype originated in a woman aged 25-40 years with acute COVID-19. Sequenced sample: PBMCs or T cells enriched from blood (not recorded which).

The CDR3 DNA follows: TGCGCCAGCAGTGGGGGACAACGGGGTTCCTACAATGAGCAGTTCTTC. Its translation: CASSGGQRGSYNEQFF. This chain connects TRBV10-1 to TRBJ2-1; TRBD1 is a possible D gene (6 bases). This CDR3 is 16 amino acids long. CDR1 and CDR2 from the germline V gene are WNHNN and SYGVQD (reference sequence). V lost 4 bases to trimming and J lost 1 base, with 14 bases between them.